This T cell receptor (beta chain) was sequenced during a study of blood T cell repertoires in COVID-19. Study in general: The origin of the acute and convalescent COVID-19 samples was the United States, Italy and Spain.

Authors' methods: Using reference gene primer amplification, nucleated cell counts were estimated. Sequenced by immunoSEQ multiplex PCR; TCRdb stores in-frame clones only, minus some. The V and J calls and clone size were taken over from that table, and D and trimming were inferred from the DNA. This table has a few hundred thousand clones, 89% appearing once. Individuals drawn from 24 US areas were about 18 to 100 years old. There are 15 residues in the CDR3. Germline CDR1 is LNHDA and CDR2 is SQIVND (reference sequence). Unmatched junction bases numbered 14, after V lost 7 bases and J lost 7 bases. Material: PBMCs or T cells enriched from blood (not recorded which). V usage is TRBV19 and J usage is TRBJ1-2; 8 nucleotides agree with TRBD1. This TCR derives from a woman in her 50s who had been exposed to COVID-19. CDR3: CASKPQGGTFGGYTF. CDR3 nucleotides: TGTGCCAGTAAACCACAGGGGGGAACCTTCGGTGGCTACACCTTC.